The table lists the clone carrying this TCR beta chain with a count of one. Primers: 60 Vbeta forward and 13 Jbeta reverse. Profiled with immunoSEQ multiplex PCR; TCRdb holds only in-frame clones, not every one. The sample lists roughly 190,000 clones, around 75% seen once, with approximately 1.8% in the top ten. This sample was taken from a study of cytomegalovirus exposure and HLA in healthy donors. The ends were cut back, 5 bases at V and 6 bases at J, with 20 bases in the middle. CDR3 length: 16 amino acids. Germline-derived CDR1 and CDR2 are SGHTA and FQGNSA. This chain uses TRBV7-2 with TRBJ2-1, with D perhaps matching TRBD2 (6 bases). The clonotype comes from a woman younger than 45 in good health and CMV-seronegative. Sample: PBMCs. CDR3 in amino acids: CASSHGGVLVANEQFF. The CDR3 DNA reads as TGTGCCAGCAGCCACGGCGGGGTATTAGTCGCCAATGAGCAGTTCTTC.